The rows below give T cell receptor beta chains drawn from one sample of a study of blood T cells in healthy people across ages. TCRdb used MiXCR to reprocess the 5' RACE reads, holding one entry per CDR3 protein. The sample holds 1.5 million to 1.9 million distinct CDR3 sequences, approximately 42% seen once. Sequenced material: blood. Receptors originate from a woman aged 18-30 years in good health. CDR3s include the opening cysteine and the closing phenylalanine or tryptophan. A D gene is named only where the DNA matches it firmly. Only part of the rows carry a size: once, few, many, or a class if the clone is expanded.

>few|TRBJ1-2|.|TRBV7-2
CASSLIGGLKGYTF
TGTGCCAGCAGCTTAATTGGGGGTCTGAAAGGCTACACCTTC
>.|TRBJ1-4|.|TRBV6-5
CANTGGPGANEKLFF
TGTGCCAACACGGGGGGTCCGGGGGCTAATGAAAAACTGTTTTTT
>.|TRBJ1-1|.|TRBV29-1
CSVHAASAGAFF
TGCAGCGTTCATGCCGCCAGCGCGGGCGCTTTCTTT
>.|TRBJ2-1|.|TRBV27
CASRSAPSYNEQFF
TGTGCCAGCAGGTCGGCTCCCTCCTACAATGAGCAGTTCTTC
>few|TRBJ2-1|.|TRBV7-9
CASSLAGFYNEQFF
TGTGCCAGCAGCTTAGCTGGGTTCTACAATGAGCAGTTCTTC
>few|TRBJ2-5|TRBD2|TRBV5-5
CASSSLAGVLETQYF
TGTGCCAGCAGCTCACTAGCGGGAGTGCTGGAGACCCAGTACTTC
>.|TRBJ2-1|.|TRBV5-1
CASSLVGAFSGNEQFF
TGCGCCAGCAGCCTGGTGGGGGCATTTTCCGGAAATGAGCAGTTCTTC
>.|TRBJ2-1|TRBD2|TRBV18
CASSPLSSGENNEQFF
TGTGCCAGCTCACCACTTTCTAGCGGGGAAAACAATGAGCAGTTCTTC
>.|TRBJ1-2|.|TRBV6-2/TRBV6-3
CASSPQGRELNYGYTF
TGTGCCAGCAGTCCCCAGGGCAGGGAGCTTAACTATGGCTACACCTTC
>few|TRBJ2-5|.|TRBV25-1
CASNQGSPQETQYF
TGTGCCAGCAATCAGGGATCTCCCCAAGAGACCCAGTACTTC
>.|TRBJ2-7|TRBD1|TRBV6-2/TRBV6-3
CASSDVTGSYNEQYF
TGTGCCAGCAGTGACGTGACAGGGTCCTACAATGAGCAGTACTTC
>.|TRBJ2-3|.|TRBV7-2
CASSSLGSFSDTQYF
TGTGCCAGCAGCTCTTTGGGGAGTTTTTCAGATACGCAGTATTTT
>.|TRBJ2-1|TRBD1|TRBV7-2
CASSERTGGWNEQFF
TGTGCCAGCAGCGAACGGACAGGGGGCTGGAATGAGCAGTTCTTC
>many|TRBJ2-7|TRBD2|TRBV2
CASSGLAREQYF
TGTGCCAGCAGCGGACTAGCGAGGGAGCAGTACTTC
>.|TRBJ1-1|.|TRBV7-2
CASSLGPSGQFHTEAFF
TGTGCCAGCAGCTTGGGTCCGTCAGGACAGTTTCACACTGAAGCTTTCTTT
>many|TRBJ2-3|TRBD2|TRBV4-3
CASSQELAEGSDTQYF
TGCGCCAGCAGCCAGGAACTAGCGGAGGGTTCAGATACGCAGTATTTT
>.|TRBJ2-3|TRBD1|TRBV29-1
CSVEGSLGGQGYPDTQYF
TGCAGCGTTGAAGGCTCCTTGGGGGGACAGGGATACCCAGATACGCAGTATTTT
>once|TRBJ2-7|.|TRBV4-3
CASSQEAVGRSSYGQYF
TGCGCCAGCAGCCAAGAAGCAGTAGGTCGGTCCTCCTACGGGCAGTACTTC
>few|TRBJ2-1|.|TRBV12-3/TRBV12-4
CASSFYLGARNEQFF
TGTGCCAGCAGTTTCTATCTGGGGGCAAGGAATGAGCAGTTCTTC
>.|TRBJ2-7|.|TRBV5-1
CASSLRPPILSRIYEQYF
TGCGCCAGCAGCTTACGCCCTCCAATCCTGAGCCGGATCTACGAGCAGTACTTC
>once|TRBJ2-4|.|TRBV29-1
CSVARRSYDQYF
TGCAGCGTTGCCAGGAGGTCCTACGACCAGTACTTC
>.|TRBJ1-1|TRBD1|TRBV19
CASSPGQGRIRTEAFF
TGTGCCAGTAGTCCAGGACAGGGAAGGATACGCACTGAAGCTTTCTTT
>few|TRBJ2-7|.|TRBV5-1
CASSQRTDLGEQYF
TGCGCCAGCAGCCAAAGGACGGACCTTGGAGAGCAGTACTTC
>.|TRBJ2-5|TRBD1|TRBV5-1
CASSFNTGGGETQYF
TGCGCCAGCAGCTTCAATACAGGGGGCGGGGAGACCCAGTACTTC
>.|TRBJ1-1|TRBD1|TRBV29-1
CSVAGTGEAFF
TGCAGCGTTGCCGGGACAGGGGAAGCTTTCTTT
>few|TRBJ2-1|TRBD2|TRBV9
CASSVARSFGGDEQFF
TGTGCCAGCAGCGTAGCCCGGAGCTTCGGGGGGGATGAGCAGTTCTTC
>few|TRBJ2-7|.|TRBV28
CASTAGARMGYEQYF
TGTGCCAGCACCGCTGGGGCCCGAATGGGCTACGAGCAGTACTTC
>.|TRBJ2-3|.|TRBV6-5
CASSYASLRTNTQYF
TGTGCCAGCAGTTACGCGTCACTTAGAACAAATACGCAGTATTTT
>.|TRBJ1-4|.|TRBV28
CASRKGNEKLFF
TGTGCCAGCAGAAAGGGAAATGAAAAACTGTTTTTT
>.|TRBJ2-3|.|TRBV10-3
CAISELGTDAQYF
TGTGCCATCAGTGAGCTAGGCACAGATGCGCAGTATTTT
>.|TRBJ1-1|TRBD1|TRBV29-1
CSVEVQGVGTEAFF
TGCAGCGTTGAAGTCCAGGGGGTTGGCACTGAAGCTTTCTTT
>.|TRBJ1-1|TRBD1|TRBV4-1
CASSLAFGQGSSEAFF
TGCGCCAGCAGTTTGGCCTTCGGACAGGGATCGTCTGAAGCTTTCTTT
>once|TRBJ2-3|TRBD2|TRBV29-1
CSVQGLAVLGRIDTQYF
TGCAGCGTCCAGGGACTAGCGGTTTTGGGGCGGATAGATACGCAGTATTTT
>.|TRBJ2-7|TRBD1|TRBV30
CALRGTGRSYEQYF
TGTGCCTTAAGGGGGACAGGGAGATCCTACGAGCAGTACTTC
>.|TRBJ1-4|TRBD1|TRBV20-1
CSAFIPGQVNEKLFF
TGCAGTGCTTTCATCCCGGGACAGGTTAATGAAAAACTGTTTTTT
>.|TRBJ2-7|TRBD2|TRBV4-3
CASSHAERGGNNEQYF
TGCGCCAGCAGCCATGCTGAGCGGGGGGGGAACAATGAGCAGTACTTC
>.|TRBJ1-2|TRBD1|TRBV24-1
CATSARDRMSGYTF
TGTGCCACCAGTGCTCGGGACAGGATGAGCGGCTACACCTTC